These 12 T cell receptor beta chains came from one sample sequenced in a study of T-cell reconstitution after alpha-beta-depleted transplantation in children. As it was prepared, the TCRbeta library received unique molecular identifiers. TCRdb reprocessed the PCR reads via MiXCR and lists one record per CDR3 protein. The profile shows about 440,000 distinct CDR3 sequences, about 40% of them singletons. Material: PBMCs, obtained before TCRalphabeta/CD19-depleted stem cell transplant. These receptor sequences come from a girl aged 2 to 10 with aplastic anemia, due to receive a stem cell transplant.

V is TRBV5-1 and J is TRBJ2-7; D unresolved. In germline, CDR1 is SGHRS, CDR2 YFSETQ. V dropped 0 bases and J dropped 1 base, with 8 bases sitting between them. This CDR3 is built from 14 residues. This chain's CDR3 is CASSLEPMSYEQYF. As DNA, the CDR3 is TGCGCCAGCAGCTTGGAACCCATGTCCTACGAGCAGTACTTC.

This clonotype showed up just a few times. The genes are TRBV14 and TRBJ2-1; 8 bases fit TRBD2. CDR1 is SGHDN, CDR2 FVKESK, per germline. V was clipped by 0 bases and J by 5 bases; unmatched bases: 9. The CDR3 spans 17 residues. The CDR3 nucleotides are TGTGCCAGCAGCCAAGACCAGACGGGACTAGTGAACAATGAGCAGTTCTTC. This sequence encodes CASSQDQTGLVNNEQFF. The full variable domain, with the rest looked up from reference TRBV14 and TRBJ2-1, is EAGVTQFPSHSVIEKGQTVTLRCDPISGHDNLYWYRRVMGKEIKFLLHFVKESKQDESGMPNNRFLAERTGGTYSTLKVQPAELEDSGVYFCASSQDQTGLVNNEQFFGPGTRLTVL.

In this sample, this clonotype turned up many times. J is TRBJ2-1 and V is TRBV29-1; 9 positions match TRBD2. J was trimmed by 2 bases and V by 3 bases; bases with no gene match: 5. The CDR3 has 15 amino acids. Germline loops: CDR1 SQVTM, CDR2 ANQGSEA. As DNA, the CDR3 is TGCAGCGTTGAGGAGATAGCGGGAGCCTACAATGAGCAGTTCTTC. It codes for CSVEEIAGAYNEQFF.

Note on this clonotype: This may be a read error: a much more frequent sequence differs by one nucleotide. This chain joins TRBV5-4 and TRBJ2-2; unclear D gene. V lost 4 bases, J lost 3 bases, and 4 bases lay in between. CDR1 and CDR2 (germline): SGHNT, YYREEE (reference sequence). The CDR3 is 12 amino acids. The CDR3 loop is CASSVYTGELFF. The CDR3 nucleotides are TGTGCCAGCAGCGTATACACCGGGGAGCTGTTTTTT.

This clonotype was observed many times. The chain is built from TRBV5-1 and TRBJ2-1; tentatively, D is TRBD1 (6 bases). V lost 4 bases, J lost 6 bases, and 14 bases lay in between. The length of the CDR3 is 14 residues. Germline V CDR1 and CDR2: SGHRS, YFSETQ. The CDR3 coding sequence is TGCGCCAGCAGCAAGTCCCAGGGGATCAATGAGCAGTTCTTC. This codes for CASSKSQGINEQFF.

For this clonotype: A much larger clone differs from this one at a single base, so this may be a read error. V usage is TRBV5-1 and J usage is TRBJ1-6; 11 nucleotides line up with TRBD1. The CDR3 has 17 residues. Germline V gene lookup returns CDR1 SGHRS and CDR2 YFSETQ. J gave up 8 bases and V 3 bases, and 10 bases lay outside the gene matches. The CDR3 region is CASSWRIPGQGDSPLHF. The CDR3 nucleotides read TGCGCCAGCAGCTGGCGAATTCCGGGACAGGGGGATTCACCCCTCCACTTT.

This clonotype was picked up a small number of times. The chain recombines TRBV4-3 with TRBJ1-1; no reliable D call. This CDR3 region has 15 residues. Germline CDR1 LGHNA, CDR2 YSLEER. Trimming stripped 1 base from V and 0 bases from J, with 9 bases between. CDR3 amino acids: CASSQAQIMNTEAFF. CDR3 in DNA: TGCGCCAGCAGCCAAGCACAAATCATGAACACTGAAGCTTTCTTT.

J is TRBJ2-3 and V is TRBV5-6; TRBD2 matches 9 bases. Germline lookup yields CDR1 SGHDT and CDR2 YYEEEE. The CDR3 is 16 amino acids. The ends lost 0 bases at V and 2 bases at J; junction bases unmatched: 4. CDR3 amino acids: CASSLVLAGHTDTQYF. In nucleotides, the CDR3 is TGTGCCAGCAGCTTGGTGCTAGCGGGGCACACAGATACGCAGTATTTT.

This clonotype was detected many times. The chain uses TRBV7-9 and TRBJ2-2; the D gene is possibly TRBD1 (6 bases). Germline CDR1 reads SEHNR; CDR2 reads FQNEAQ (reference sequence). V lost 5 bases, J lost 3 bases, and 13 bases lay in between. The CDR3 covers 15 residues. In DNA form, the CDR3 reads TGTGCCAGCAGCCCGAAGGACAGACACACCGGGGAGCTGTTTTTT. Translated: CASSPKDRHTGELFF. Filled out from reference TRBV7-9 and TRBJ2-2, the complete variable domain reads DTGVSQNPRHKITKRGQNVTFRCDPISEHNRLYWYRQTLGQGPEFLTYFQNEAQLEKSRLLSDRFSAERPKGSFSTLEIQRTEQGDSAMYLCASSPKDRHTGELFFGEGSRLTVL.

The rearrangement joins TRBV5-1 to TRBJ1-3; no definite D call. CDR3 size: 12 residues. Germline CDR1 reads SGHRS; CDR2 reads YFSETQ. The germline V and J ends were trimmed by 7 bases and 3 bases, with 8 bases remaining between them. The CDR3 protein is CASGPDGNTIYF. The CDR3 DNA reads TGCGCCAGCGGACCTGATGGAAACACCATATATTTT.

This clonotype was observed a handful of times. The V gene is TRBV6-5, the J gene TRBJ2-7; D may be TRBD1 (5 bases). The V end was cut by 6 bases, the J end by 0 bases, with 6 bases between. The CDR3 extends over 12 amino acids. The germline CDR1 and CDR2 sequences are MNHEY and SVGAGI. The CDR3 DNA reads TGTGCCAGCAGCAGGGCCTCCTACGAGCAGTACTTC. It encodes CASSRASYEQYF.

This clonotype has just a few counts. The chain employs TRBV6-1 and TRBJ2-5; 10 nucleotides align to TRBD2. Germline CDR1 MNHNS, CDR2 SASEGT. This CDR3 has 16 residues. After removal of 3 bases from V and 4 bases from J, the junction contained 8 bases not matched to a gene. The CDR3 DNA reads TGTGCCAGCAGTGATCTGCGTGCTAGCGGGAGAGAGACCCAGTACTTC. Residues: CASSDLRASGRETQYF.